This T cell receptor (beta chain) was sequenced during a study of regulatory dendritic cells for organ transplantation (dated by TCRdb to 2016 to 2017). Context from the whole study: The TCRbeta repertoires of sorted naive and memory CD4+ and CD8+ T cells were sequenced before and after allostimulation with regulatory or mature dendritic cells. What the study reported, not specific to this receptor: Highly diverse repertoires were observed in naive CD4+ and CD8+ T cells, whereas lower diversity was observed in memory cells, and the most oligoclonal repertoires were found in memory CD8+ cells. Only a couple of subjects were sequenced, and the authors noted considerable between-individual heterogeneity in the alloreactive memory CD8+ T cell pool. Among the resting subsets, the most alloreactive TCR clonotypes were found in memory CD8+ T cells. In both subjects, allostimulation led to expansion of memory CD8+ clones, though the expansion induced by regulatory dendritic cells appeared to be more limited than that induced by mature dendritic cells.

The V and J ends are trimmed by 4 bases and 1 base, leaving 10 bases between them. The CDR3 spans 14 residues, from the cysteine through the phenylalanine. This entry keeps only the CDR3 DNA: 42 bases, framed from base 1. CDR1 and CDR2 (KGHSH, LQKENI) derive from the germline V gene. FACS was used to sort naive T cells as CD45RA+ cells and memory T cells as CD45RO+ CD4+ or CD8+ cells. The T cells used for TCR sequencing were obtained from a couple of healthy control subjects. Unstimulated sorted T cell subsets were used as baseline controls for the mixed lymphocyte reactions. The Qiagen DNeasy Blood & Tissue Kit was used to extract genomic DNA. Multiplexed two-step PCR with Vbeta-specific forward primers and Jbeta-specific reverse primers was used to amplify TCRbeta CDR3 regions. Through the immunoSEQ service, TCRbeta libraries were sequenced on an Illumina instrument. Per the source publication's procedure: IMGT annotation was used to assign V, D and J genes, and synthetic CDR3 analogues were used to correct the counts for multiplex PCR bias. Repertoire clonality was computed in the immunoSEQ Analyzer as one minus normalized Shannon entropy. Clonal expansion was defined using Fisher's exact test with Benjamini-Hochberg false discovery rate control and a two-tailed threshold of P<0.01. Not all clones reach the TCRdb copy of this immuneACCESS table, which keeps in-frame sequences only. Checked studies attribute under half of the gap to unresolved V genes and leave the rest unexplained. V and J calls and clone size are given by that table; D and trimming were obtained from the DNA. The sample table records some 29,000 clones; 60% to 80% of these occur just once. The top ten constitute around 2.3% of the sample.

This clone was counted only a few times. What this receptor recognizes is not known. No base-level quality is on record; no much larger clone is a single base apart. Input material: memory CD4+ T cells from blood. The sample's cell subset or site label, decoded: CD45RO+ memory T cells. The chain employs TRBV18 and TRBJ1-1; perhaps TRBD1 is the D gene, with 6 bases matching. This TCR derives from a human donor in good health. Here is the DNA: TGTGCCAGCTCACGAATGGGACAGAACACTGAAGCTTTCTTT. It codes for CASSRMGQNTEAFF.